The rows below give T cell receptor beta chains drawn from one sample of a study of blood T cell repertoires in COVID-19. Sequencing used immunoSEQ multiplex PCR; TCRdb keeps in-frame clones, though not all of them. This table has some 45,000 clones, roughly 84% appearing once. Specimen: peripheral blood. Receptors were obtained from an elderly woman with acute or convalescent COVID-19. CDR3s include the opening cysteine and the closing phenylalanine or tryptophan. Fields, in order: clone size, CDR3 length, J gene, D gene, V gene, CDR3 DNA, CDR3 protein. D genes are given only for firm matches. Rows may omit the clone size; those that give it use once, few, many or a size class.

. 14 TRBJ1-2 . TRBV5-5 TGTGCCAGCAGCTTGGGGCAGGCCGTTAATGGCTACACCTTC CASSLGQAVNGYTF
. 15 TRBJ1-5 TRBD1 TRBV28 TGTGCCAGCAGTGGGCAGGGGGCAGGCAATCAGCCCCAGCATTTT CASSGQGAGNQPQHF
. 15 TRBJ2-2 TRBD2 TRBV4-1 TGCGCCAGCAGCCAAGGCGGGAGGGCCACCGGGGAGCTGTTTTTT CASSQGGRATGELFF
. 16 TRBJ2-7 . TRBV5-1 TGCGCCAGCAGCGCGGGACTTACAGGGGTTGTTGACGAGCAGTACTTC CASSAGLTGVVDEQYF
. 13 TRBJ2-1 TRBD1 TRBV29-1 TGCAGCGTTGAACAGGGGGCCTACAATGAGCAGTTCTTC CSVEQGAYNEQFF
. 16 TRBJ2-1 TRBD1 TRBV7-7 TGTGCCAGCAGTCCGGGACAGGGTGTGTCGGCTAATGAGCAGTTCTTC CASSPGQGVSANEQFF
. 14 TRBJ2-1 TRBD1 TRBV6-1 TGTGCCAGCAGTGAATACACAGGGGGCGGGGAGCAGTTCTTC CASSEYTGGGEQFF
. 15 TRBJ2-3 TRBD2 TRBV5-1 TGCGCCAGCAGCTTGGGGAATAGCGGGACAGATACGCAGTATTTT CASSLGNSGTDTQYF
few 13 TRBJ1-2 TRBD1 TRBV6-5 TGTGCCATCGGGACAGGGGGCGTCGATGGCTACACCTTC CAIGTGGVDGYTF
once 18 TRBJ2-3 TRBD2 TRBV7-8 TGTGCCAGCAGCTTAGTAGTGCGGGAGGGCCGGGGCACAGATACGCAGTATTTT CASSLVVREGRGTDTQYF
. 16 TRBJ1-3 TRBD1 TRBV18 TGTGCCAGCTCACCAAGTCTCGGGAGCGACAGGGACACCATATATTTT CASSPSLGSDRDTIYF
. 17 TRBJ2-2 TRBD2 TRBV5-1 TGCGCCAGCAGTCCTGCGACTAGCGGGCCGAACACCGGGGAGCTGTTTTTT CASSPATSGPNTGELFF
. 15 TRBJ1-6 TRBD1 TRBV28 TGTGCCAGCAGTTTGGTCAGGGGGAATAATTCACCCCTCCACTTT CASSLVRGNNSPLHF
. 16 TRBJ2-2 TRBD1 TRBV5-1 TGCGCCAGCAGCTTAGGAACAGGGGGCGCAACCGGGGAGCTGTTTTTT CASSLGTGGATGELFF
. 13 TRBJ1-1 TRBD1 TRBV3-1/TRBV3-2 TGTGCCAGCAGCCAGAGACAGGGGAATGAAGCTTTCTTT CASSQRQGNEAFF
. 14 TRBJ2-3 TRBD2 TRBV5-1 TGCGCCAGCAGCTTGGAACTAGCGGGAGATACGCAGTATTTT CASSLELAGDTQYF
. 15 TRBJ2-3 . TRBV5-1 TGCGCCAGCAGTCCAGGGACGGGAGGCACAGATACGCAGTATTTT CASSPGTGGTDTQYF
. 16 TRBJ2-1 . TRBV7-2 TGTGCCAGCAGCTTAAAGATGCCGGGAGCTGACAATGAGCAGTTCTTC CASSLKMPGADNEQFF
. 15 TRBJ2-2 . TRBV14 TGTGCCAGCAGCCAGAAGAACCCGGGGACCGGGGAGCTGTTTTTT CASSQKNPGTGELFF
. 13 TRBJ1-5 . TRBV12-3/TRBV12-4 TGTGCCAGCACCGAAGGGGGCAATCAGCCCCAGCATTTT CASTEGGNQPQHF
once 13 TRBJ1-3 . TRBV2 TGTGCCAGCAGAGGGGGAACTGGAAACACCATATATTTT CASRGGTGNTIYF
. 16 TRBJ2-1 TRBD2 TRBV4-1 TGCGCCAGCAGCCTCGGGACTAGCGGAAACTACAATGAGCAGTTCTTC CASSLGTSGNYNEQFF
. 13 TRBJ2-3 TRBD2 TRBV7-7 TGTGCCAGCAGCGCCCGGGGGGGTGATACGCAGTATTTT CASSARGGDTQYF
. 16 TRBJ1-1 . TRBV4-2 TGTGCCAGCAGCCAAGGCCACGGGGTAGGCGACACTGAAGCTTTCTTT CASSQGHGVGDTEAFF
once 15 TRBJ2-5 TRBD2 TRBV7-2 TGTGCCAGCAGCTCCGCGGGACTAGCAGGAGAGACCCAGTACTTC CASSSAGLAGETQYF
. 16 TRBJ1-3 . TRBV3-1/TRBV3-2 TGTGCCAGCAGCCCAAACAGCGGGGCAACTGGAAACACCATATATTTT CASSPNSGATGNTIYF
few 14 TRBJ2-3 TRBD2 TRBV11-3 TGTGCCAGCAGCCCCAGCGGGAGTTTAGATACGCAGTATTTT CASSPSGSLDTQYF
. 11 TRBJ1-2 . TRBV19 TGTGCCAGTAGTGACTTTGGAAGCTACACCTTC CASSDFGSYTF
. 15 TRBJ2-3 TRBD2 TRBV11-2 TGTGCCAGCAGCTTAGGACTAGCGGGAGTAGATACGCAGTATTTT CASSLGLAGVDTQYF
. 13 TRBJ2-3 TRBD2 TRBV28 TGTGCCAGCAGGTTGCGGGAGACAGATACGCAGTATTTT CASRLRETDTQYF
. 14 TRBJ2-5 . TRBV27 TGTGCCAGCAGTTTATCTCCCAACGGTGCGACCCAGTACTTC CASSLSPNGATQYF
. 15 TRBJ2-2 TRBD2 TRBV30 TGTGCCTGGAGTGCGGGAGCGGGAGGTGCCGGGGAGCTGTTTTTT CAWSAGAGGAGELFF
. 14 TRBJ2-7 TRBD1 TRBV18 TGTGCCAGCTCACCGGGACAGGGGCTCTCCGAGCAGTACTTC CASSPGQGLSEQYF
. 13 TRBJ1-5 . TRBV12-5 TGTGCTAGTGGTTGGCCGATTAATCAGCCCCAGCATTTT CASGWPINQPQHF
. 16 TRBJ2-3 TRBD2 TRBV7-8 TGTGCCAGCAGCTGGGGGAGCGGGAGGGGGGCAGATACGCAGTATTTT CASSWGSGRGADTQYF
. 16 TRBJ1-1 . TRBV7-2 TGTGCCAGCAGTCCAACCCTCTCTCGGGGGAACACTGAAGCTTTCTTT CASSPTLSRGNTEAFF
few 13 TRBJ2-1 . TRBV5-1 TGCGCCAGCAGCTGGGGGGGCGACAATGAGCAGTTCTTC CASSWGGDNEQFF
. 13 TRBJ1-2 . TRBV29-1 TGCAGCGTTGTTAACGTGGGGGCAACGGGCTACACCTTC CSVVNVGATGYTF
. 16 TRBJ2-1 TRBD2 TRBV5-1 TGCGCCAGCAGCTCCCTAGCGGGAGGGCTTGTCGATGAGCAGTTCTTC CASSSLAGGLVDEQFF
. 14 TRBJ2-5 . TRBV10-3 TGTGCCATCAGTGAGTCCCAGGGCCAAGAGACCCAGTACTTC CAISESQGQETQYF
. 13 TRBJ1-2 TRBD1 TRBV6-2/TRBV6-3 TGTGCCAGCAGTTACTCGACAGGGTACGGCTACACCTTC CASSYSTGYGYTF
once 15 TRBJ2-3 TRBD2 TRBV6-5 TGTGCCAGCAGATCAGGACTAGCGGGCGGAGATACGCAGTATTTT CASRSGLAGGDTQYF
. 16 TRBJ2-7 . TRBV15 TGTGCCACCAGTCCTCAGGGGCCCCTCAATTACTACGAGCAGTACTTC CATSPQGPLNYYEQYF
. 12 TRBJ2-1 . TRBV7-9 TGTGCCAGCAGCTTAGATCCCCTACTGCAGTTCTTC CASSLDPLLQFF
few 12 TRBJ1-4 . TRBV6-6 TGTGCCAGCAGCGGACAGTCTGAAAAACTGTTTTTT CASSGQSEKLFF
few 13 TRBJ1-1 . TRBV4-1 TGCGCCAGCAGCCAAACTATTAGGACTGAAGCTTTCTTT CASSQTIRTEAFF
. 12 TRBJ2-1 . TRBV5-1 TGCGCCAGCAGCTGGCCCGCCAATGAGCAGTTCTTC CASSWPANEQFF
few 16 TRBJ2-7 TRBD2 TRBV2 TGTGCCAGCTGGGGGGGGGAAGGGGTGGGCTCCTACGAGCAGTACTTC CASWGGEGVGSYEQYF
. 15 TRBJ2-1 TRBD1 TRBV18 TGTGCCAGCTCACCGGGACAGGGAACCTACAATGAGCAGTTCTTC CASSPGQGTYNEQFF
. 18 TRBJ2-1 TRBD2 TRBV4-2 TGTGCCAGCAGCCAAGATGCCGCGGGAGGCCCCGGAAAGGGTGAGCAGTTCTTC CASSQDAAGGPGKGEQFF
. 16 TRBJ2-3 . TRBV7-9 TGTGCCAGCGTATTACAGGGCTCAGTAGGCACAGATACGCAGTATTTT CASVLQGSVGTDTQYF
. 17 TRBJ1-2 TRBD1 TRBV5-6 TGTGCCAGCAGCCCACCGGGACCGGGACAGGGAATACATGGCTACACCTTC CASSPPGPGQGIHGYTF